The 25 T cell receptor beta chains given below trace back to one sample, sequenced in a study of molecular identifiers for immune sequencing clone quantification. Via MiXCR, TCRdb re-called the PCR reads, giving one row per CDR3 protein. This table has about half a million distinct CDR3 sequences, about 21% appearing once. Sequencing was carried out using naive CD8+ T cells from blood, with Jurkat cell RNA spiked in. Subset denoted: FACS-sorted CD8+CD4-CCR7+CD45RA+ naive T cells. These receptors originate from a human donor in good health. Some libraries in this study had Jurkat cell RNA spiked in.

With regard to this clonotype: A much larger clone differs by one base, so this may be a read error. The CDR3 protein is CASGLTGAAGQSTEAFF. In DNA form, the CDR3 reads TGTGCTAGTGGTTTGACGGGGGCGGCGGGGCAGAGCACTGAAGCTTTCTTT. The rearrangement joins TRBV12-5 to TRBJ1-1; perhaps TRBD1 as D (6 bases). The CDR3 runs to 17 residues. Germline lookup yields CDR1 LGHNT and CDR2 FRNRAP. Trimming took 2 bases from V and 4 from J, leaving 20 bases between them.

In this sample, this clonotype turned up many times. The rearrangement uses TRBV29-1 and TRBJ2-5, with TRBD1 identical over 10 bases. Trimming at V came to 7 bases and at J to 4 bases, leaving 6 bases not matched to a gene. The CDR3 contains 13 residues. Germline CDR1 is SQVTM and CDR2 is ANQGSEA. CDR3 loop: CSGTGGMRETQYF. DNA for the CDR3: TGCAGCGGGACAGGGGGAATGAGAGAGACCCAGTACTTC.

Only one count was recorded for this clonotype. Being one base from a much bigger clone, this may be a read error. The rearrangement uses TRBV14 and TRBJ2-3; D is uncertain. The CDR3 covers 16 residues. Germline lookup yields CDR1 SGHDN and CDR2 FVKESK. The CDR3 sequence is CVSSHTDGPSTDTQYF. CDR3 nucleotide sequence: TGTGTCAGCAGCCACACGGACGGCCCTAGCACAGATACGCAGTATTTT.

The table lists this clonotype with a few counts. The J gene is TRBJ1-6, the V gene TRBV6-2 or TRBV6-3; D is perhaps TRBD1 (6 bases). The CDR3 consists of 15 residues. The V gene lost 2 bases and the J gene lost 14 bases, with 19 bases spanning the gap. Looked up from germline, CDR1 is MNHEY and CDR2 is SVGEGT. The CDR3 DNA reads as TGTGCCAGCAGTTACGCGGGACACGCCGGTCGGGCCCTCCACTTT. Translating it yields CASSYAGHAGRALHF.

The table lists this clonotype with many counts. The chain recombines TRBV7-6 with TRBJ2-7; D is possibly TRBD1 (5 bases). Germline V gene sequence: CDR1 SGHVS, CDR2 FNYEAQ. CDR3 length: 16 residues. Trimming shortened V by 5 bases and J by 2 bases, and 19 bases separated the two germline ends. This CDR3 is CASSPSLREETYEQYF. The CDR3 DNA follows: TGTGCCAGCAGCCCATCCCTCAGGGAAGAAACCTACGAGCAGTACTTC.

V is TRBV6-2 or TRBV6-3 and J is TRBJ2-1; D is unclear. Trimming pared 4 bases from V and 0 bases from J, leaving 19 bases between. This CDR3 is built from 18 residues. CDR1 and CDR2 from the germline V gene are MNHEY and SVGEGT. The CDR3 protein is CASSSTDWRYSSYNEQFF. CDR3 bases: TGTGCCAGCAGTTCCACTGACTGGCGCTACAGCTCCTACAATGAGCAGTTCTTC.

This chain joins TRBV7-9 and TRBJ2-6, with 8 nucleotides matching TRBD1. V shed 4 bases, J shed 0 bases, and the junction held 5 bases outside the gene matches. The CDR3 is 17 amino acids. The germline gives CDR1 SEHNR, CDR2 FQNEAQ (reference sequence). The CDR3 bases are TGTGCCAGCAGCTCCCCCGACAGGGGCTCTGGGGCCAACGTCCTGACTTTC. It specifies CASSSPDRGSGANVLTF.

This clonotype was seen only a few times. V gene TRBV29-1 combines with J gene TRBJ2-7; possibly TRBD2 for D (5 bases). Trimming took off 6 bases at V and 7 bases at J, with 22 bases between the two ends. CDR3 length: 14 amino acids. CDR1 and CDR2 (germline): SQVTM, ANQGSEA. DNA of the CDR3: TGCAGCGTGCCAGAGGGTGGATACAGCTTGGAGCAGTACTTC. Translating gives CSVPEGGYSLEQYF.

This clonotype was observed a few times. This chain connects TRBV6-5 to TRBJ2-7, with D perhaps TRBD2 (6 bases). CDR1 MNHEY and CDR2 SVGAGI come from the germline V gene. The length of the CDR3 is 19 residues. Trimming took off 8 bases at V and 4 bases at J, with 33 bases between the two ends. The CDR3 region is CASAGGRVSGGVGIYEQYF. The CDR3 DNA sequence: TGTGCCAGCGCCGGGGGAAGGGTTAGCGGTGGTGTTGGTATATACGAGCAGTACTTC.

This clonotype showed up many times. This chain joins TRBV4-2 and TRBJ2-1; TRBD2 is a possible D gene (5 bases). V lost 0 bases to trimming and J lost 4 bases, with 13 bases between them. The CDR3 length is 16 residues. Germline V CDR1 and CDR2: LGHNA, YNFKEQ. The CDR3 DNA reads TGTGCCAGCAGCCAAGAAACGGGAATAGGGTACAATGAGCAGTTCTTC. It yields the protein CASSQETGIGYNEQFF.

This clonotype was counted at least ten times. The gene calls are TRBV9 and TRBJ2-3; 7 bases agree with TRBD1. Germline lookup yields CDR1 SGDLS and CDR2 YYNGEE. With V trimmed by 4 bases and J by 6 bases, 8 bases remained unmatched. The CDR3 covers 14 residues. The CDR3: CASSSQGVADTQYF. DNA of the CDR3: TGTGCCAGCAGCTCGCAGGGGGTTGCGGATACGCAGTATTTT.

This chain connects TRBV6-4 to TRBJ1-5, with 7 bases lining up with TRBD1. This CDR3 spans 16 amino acids. Germline assignment: CDR1 MRHNA and CDR2 SNTAGT. Trimming removed 6 bases from V and 0 bases from J; junction bases left unmatched: 8. The chain's CDR3 is CASSARTGLSNQPQHF. The CDR3 DNA reads as TGTGCCAGCAGCGCCCGGACAGGCCTTAGCAATCAGCCCCAGCATTTT.

The CDR3, as DNA: TGCGCCAGCAGCTTTCTTACAGTTGGGGAGACCCAGTACTTC. Its protein is CASSFLTVGETQYF. The V call is TRBV5-1, the J call TRBJ2-5, with D uncertain. V lost 2 bases and J 5 bases, leaving 13 bases between the germline ends. Germline V gene lookup returns CDR1 SGHRS and CDR2 YFSETQ. The CDR3 contains 14 residues. The full variable domain, rest sourced from reference TRBV5-1 and TRBJ2-5, is KAGVTQTPRYLIKTRGQQVTLSCSPISGHRSVSWYQQTPGQGLQFLFEYFSETQRNKGNFPGRFSGRQFSNSRSEMNVSTLELGDSALYLCASSFLTVGETQYFGPGTRLLVL.

The sample holds many counts of this clonotype. The chain uses TRBV28 and TRBJ1-1, with D perhaps matching TRBD1 (6 bases). The germline CDR1 and CDR2 sequences are MDHEN and SYDVKM. CDR3 size: 15 residues. The V gene lost 3 bases and the J gene lost 4 bases, with 15 bases spanning the gap. CDR3 DNA: TGTGCCAGCAGTTTCTCGGACAGCCGGGGCACTGAAGCTTTCTTT. It is translated as CASSFSDSRGTEAFF.

As for this clonotype: One end of the junction varies from germline; a read error may be responsible. In DNA form, the CDR3 reads TGTGCTAGCAGCGCCAGGGCCATGGACACTGAAGCTTTCTTT. It codes for CASSARAMDTEAFF. The chain employs TRBV5-6 and TRBJ1-1, with TRBD1 as a possible D gene (5 bases). The CDR3 is 14 residues long. Per germline, CDR1 SGHDT and CDR2 YYEEEE.

The sample holds a few counts of this clonotype. The V call is TRBV7-9, the J call TRBJ2-5, with D tentatively TRBD2 (6 bases). This CDR3 is 16 amino acids long. CDR1 SEHNR and CDR2 FQNEAQ come from the germline V gene (reference sequence). Between the trimmed V and J ends, which lost 1 base and 7 bases, there was a span of 19 bases. CDR3 loop: CASSLEFGLFSGTQYF. The DNA of the CDR3 is TGTGCCAGCAGCTTAGAGTTTGGACTATTTAGTGGGACCCAGTACTTC.

This clonotype occurred a few times. The chain combines TRBV19 with TRBJ1-2, with TRBD1 as a possible D gene (5 bases). The CDR3 contains 15 residues. The V and J ends lost 3 bases and 6 bases respectively, with 17 bases between them. Germline V CDR1 and CDR2: LNHDA, SQIVND (reference sequence). CDR3 region: CASSILQTALHGYTF. The CDR3 DNA is TGTGCCAGTAGTATCCTACAGACAGCCCTCCATGGCTACACCTTC.

The chain carries TRBV7-9 and TRBJ2-1; D is unresolved. Germline-derived CDR1 and CDR2 are SEHNR and FQNEAQ (reference sequence). This CDR3 comprises 15 residues. V lost 2 bases to trimming and J lost 9 bases, with 17 bases between them. CDR3 DNA sequence: TGTGCCAGCAGCTTACCGTATGGCGAGCCCGGTGAGCAGTTCTTC. This encodes CASSLPYGEPGEQFF.

The chain has TRBV6-6 and TRBJ2-3; 9 positions match TRBD2. V gave up 4 bases and J gave up 6 bases; unmatched junction bases: 8. The CDR3 has 15 residues. From germline, CDR1 is MNHNY and CDR2 SVGAGI (reference sequence). CDR3: CASSSLAGARDTQYF. The CDR3 DNA is TGTGCCAGCAGTTCCTTAGCGGGAGCGAGGGATACGCAGTATTTT.

This clonotype was detected many times. This chain joins TRBV5-6 and TRBJ1-2, with TRBD1 as a possible D gene (6 bases). This CDR3 has 15 amino acids. Trimming removed 3 bases at V and 8 bases at J, with 20 bases between. Looked up from germline, CDR1 is SGHDT and CDR2 is YYEEEE. The CDR3 coding sequence is TGTGCCAGCAGCTCTGGAGGGGGACCCGATTTAGGCTACACCTTC. This encodes CASSSGGGPDLGYTF.

For the CDR3, the DNA is TGTGCCACTACTACTAAAACCACCGGGGAGCTGTTTTTT. This encodes CATTTKTTGELFF. This sequence joins TRBV15 and TRBJ2-2; D ambiguous. Looked up from germline, CDR1 is LNHNV and CDR2 is YYDKDF (reference sequence). The CDR3 is made up of 13 amino acids. Trimming took 9 bases from V and 4 from J, leaving 12 bases between them. The full variable domain, completed using reference TRBV15 and TRBJ2-2, is DAMVIQNPRYQVTQFGKPVTLSCSQTLNHNVMYWYQQKSSQAPKLLFHYYDKDFNNEADTPDNFQSRRPNTSFCFLDIRSPGLGDTAMYLCATTTKTTGELFFGEGSRLTVL.

This clonotype occurred a few times. The chain joins TRBV7-9 to TRBJ1-4; possibly TRBD1 for D (5 bases). Germline CDR1 reads SEHNR; CDR2 reads FQNEAQ (reference sequence). V dropped 3 bases and J dropped 6 bases, with 20 bases sitting between them. The CDR3 loop spans 17 amino acids. CDR3 nucleotide sequence: TGTGCCAGCAGCTTCGGTTCGTTGGGACCGACGCATGAAAAACTGTTTTTT. This codes for CASSFGSLGPTHEKLFF.

Regarding this clonotype: The junction does not match germline at one end; this may be a read error. J is TRBJ1-2 and V is TRBV28; D is unclear. CDR1 and CDR2 (germline): MDHEN, SYDVKM. The CDR3 covers 15 residues. The CDR3 DNA is TGTGCCAGCAGTCCCCCCCGGGCAGGTCTGAGTGGCCACACCTTC. Its protein product is CASSPPRAGLSGHTF.

With respect to this clonotype: This may stem from a read error, because a much larger clone lies one nucleotide away. V usage is TRBV7-9 and J usage is TRBJ1-1; D call uncertain. The ends were cut back, 8 bases at V and 5 bases at J, with 15 bases in the middle. The V gene's germline CDR1 is SEHNR and CDR2 FQNEAQ (reference sequence). This CDR3 has 13 residues. The CDR3 sequence is CASFWRANTEAFF. As DNA, the CDR3 is TGTGCCAGCTTTTGGAGGGCCAATACTGAAGCTTTCTTT.

In this sample, this clonotype turned up a few times. The chain has TRBV27 and TRBJ2-7; a weak D match, TRBD2 (5 bases). From germline, CDR1 is MNHEY and CDR2 SMNVEV (reference sequence). V dropped 3 bases and J dropped 3 bases, with 12 bases sitting between them. This CDR3 is built from 14 residues. CDR3 amino acids: CASSFGIRGYEQYF. The DNA of the CDR3 is TGTGCCAGCAGTTTTGGTATCCGGGGCTACGAGCAGTACTTC.